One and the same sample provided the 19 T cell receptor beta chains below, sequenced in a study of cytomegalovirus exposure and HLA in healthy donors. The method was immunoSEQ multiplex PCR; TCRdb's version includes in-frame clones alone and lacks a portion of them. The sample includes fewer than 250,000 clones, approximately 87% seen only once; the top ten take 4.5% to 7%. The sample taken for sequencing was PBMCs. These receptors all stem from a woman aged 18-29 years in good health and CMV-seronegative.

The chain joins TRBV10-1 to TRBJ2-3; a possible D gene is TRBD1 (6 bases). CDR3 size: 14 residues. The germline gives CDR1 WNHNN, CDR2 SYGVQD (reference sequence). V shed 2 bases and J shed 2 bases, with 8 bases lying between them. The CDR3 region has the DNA TGCGCCAGCAGTGAGAACAGGGCCACAGATACGCAGTATTTT. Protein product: CASSENRATDTQYF.

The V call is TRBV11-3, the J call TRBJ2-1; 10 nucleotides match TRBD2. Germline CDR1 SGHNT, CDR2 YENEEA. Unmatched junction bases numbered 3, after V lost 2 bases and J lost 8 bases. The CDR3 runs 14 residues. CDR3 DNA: TGTGCCAGCAGCTTAAGCGGGGGGGCCGATGAGCAGTTCTTC. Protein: CASSLSGGADEQFF.

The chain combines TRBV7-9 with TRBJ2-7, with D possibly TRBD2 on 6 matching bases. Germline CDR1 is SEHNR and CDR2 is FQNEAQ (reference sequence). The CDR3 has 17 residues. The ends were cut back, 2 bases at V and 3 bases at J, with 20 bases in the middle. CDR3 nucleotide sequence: TGTGCCAGCAGCTTACGGGGCGGAGGGAGGACCGACTACGAGCAGTACTTC. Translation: CASSLRGGGRTDYEQYF.

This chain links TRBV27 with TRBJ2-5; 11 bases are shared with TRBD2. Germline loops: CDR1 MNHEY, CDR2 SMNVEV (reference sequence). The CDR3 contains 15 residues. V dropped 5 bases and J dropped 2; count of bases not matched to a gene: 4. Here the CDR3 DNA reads TGTGCCAGCAGTCCGCGACTAGCGGGGCAAGAGACCCAGTACTTC. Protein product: CASSPRLAGQETQYF.

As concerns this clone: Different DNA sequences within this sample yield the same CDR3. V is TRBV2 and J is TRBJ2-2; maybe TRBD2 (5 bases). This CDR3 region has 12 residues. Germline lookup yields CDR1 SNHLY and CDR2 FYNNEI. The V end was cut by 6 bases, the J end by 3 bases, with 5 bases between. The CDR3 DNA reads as TGTGCCAGCAGCGGGGACACCGGGGAGCTGTTTTTT. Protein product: CASSGDTGELFF.

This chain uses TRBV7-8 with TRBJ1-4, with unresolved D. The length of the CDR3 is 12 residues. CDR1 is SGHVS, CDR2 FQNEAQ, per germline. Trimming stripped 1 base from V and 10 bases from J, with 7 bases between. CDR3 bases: TGTGCCAGCAGCTTAGGTTGGGTAAAACTGTTTTTT. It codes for CASSLGWVKLFF. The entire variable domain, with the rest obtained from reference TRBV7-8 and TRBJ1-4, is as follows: GAGVSQSPRYKVAKRGQDVALRCDPISGHVSLFWYQQALGQGPEFLTYFQNEAQLDKSGLPSDRFFAERPEGSVSTLKIQRTQQEDSAVYLCASSLGWVKLFFGSGTQLSVL.

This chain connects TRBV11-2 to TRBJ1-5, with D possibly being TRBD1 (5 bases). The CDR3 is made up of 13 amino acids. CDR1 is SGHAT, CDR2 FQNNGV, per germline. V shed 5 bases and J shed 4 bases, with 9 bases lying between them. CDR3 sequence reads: CASSVTDNQPQHF. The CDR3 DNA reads TGTGCCAGCAGCGTGACAGATAATCAGCCCCAGCATTTT. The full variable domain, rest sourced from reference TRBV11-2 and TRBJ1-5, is EAGVAQSPRYKIIEKRQSVAFWCNPISGHATLYWYQQILGQGPKLLIQFQNNGVVDDSQLPKDRFSAERLKGVDSTLKIQPAKLEDSAVYLCASSVTDNQPQHFGDGTRLSIL.

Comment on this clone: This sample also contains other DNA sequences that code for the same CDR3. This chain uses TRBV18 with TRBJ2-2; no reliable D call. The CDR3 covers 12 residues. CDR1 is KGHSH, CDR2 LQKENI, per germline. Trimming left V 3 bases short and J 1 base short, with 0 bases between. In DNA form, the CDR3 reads TGTGCCAGCTCACCGAACACCGGGGAGCTGTTTTTT. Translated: CASSPNTGELFF.

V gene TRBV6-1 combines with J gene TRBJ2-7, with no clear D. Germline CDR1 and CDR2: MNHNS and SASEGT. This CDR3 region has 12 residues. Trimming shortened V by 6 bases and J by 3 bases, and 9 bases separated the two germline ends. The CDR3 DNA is TGTGCCAGCAGCTGGGAATACTACGAGCAGTACTTC. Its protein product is CASSWEYYEQYF.

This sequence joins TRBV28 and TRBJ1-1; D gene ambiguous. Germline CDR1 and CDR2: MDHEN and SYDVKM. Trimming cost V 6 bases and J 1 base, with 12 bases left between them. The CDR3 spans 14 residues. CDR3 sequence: CASRPDIRNTEAFF. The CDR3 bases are TGTGCCAGCAGGCCCGACATAAGGAACACTGAAGCTTTCTTT.

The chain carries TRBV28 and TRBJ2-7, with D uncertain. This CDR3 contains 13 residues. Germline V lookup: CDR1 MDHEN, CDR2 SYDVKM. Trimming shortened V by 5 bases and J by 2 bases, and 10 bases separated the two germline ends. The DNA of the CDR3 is TGTGCCAGCAGTCCCGGGCACCCCTACGAGCAGTACTTC. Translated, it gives CASSPGHPYEQYF.

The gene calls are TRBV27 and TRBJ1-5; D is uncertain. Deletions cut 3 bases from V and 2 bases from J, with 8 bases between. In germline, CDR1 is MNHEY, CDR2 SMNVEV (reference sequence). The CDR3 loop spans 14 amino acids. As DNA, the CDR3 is TGTGCCAGCAGTTTTGGGCCCGGCAATCAGCCCCAGCATTTT. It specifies CASSFGPGNQPQHF.

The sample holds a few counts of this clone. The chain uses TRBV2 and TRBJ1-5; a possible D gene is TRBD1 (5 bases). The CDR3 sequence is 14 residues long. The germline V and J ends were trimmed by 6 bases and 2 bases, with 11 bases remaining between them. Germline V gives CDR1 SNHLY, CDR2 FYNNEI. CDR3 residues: CASSLQGGNQPQHF. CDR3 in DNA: TGTGCCAGCAGCCTCCAGGGTGGCAATCAGCCCCAGCATTTT.

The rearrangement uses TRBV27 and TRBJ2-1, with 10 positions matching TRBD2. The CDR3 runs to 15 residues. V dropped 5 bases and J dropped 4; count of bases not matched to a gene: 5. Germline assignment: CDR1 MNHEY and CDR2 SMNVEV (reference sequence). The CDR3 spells CASSPTSGTYNEQFF. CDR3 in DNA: TGTGCCAGCAGTCCCACTAGCGGGACGTACAATGAGCAGTTCTTC.

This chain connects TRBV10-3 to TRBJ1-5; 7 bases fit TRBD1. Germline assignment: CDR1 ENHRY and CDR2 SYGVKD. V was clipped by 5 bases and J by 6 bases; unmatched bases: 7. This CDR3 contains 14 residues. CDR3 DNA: TGTGCCATCAGTCACGGGGAGGGGGCTCAGCCCCAGCATTTT. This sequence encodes CAISHGEGAQPQHF.

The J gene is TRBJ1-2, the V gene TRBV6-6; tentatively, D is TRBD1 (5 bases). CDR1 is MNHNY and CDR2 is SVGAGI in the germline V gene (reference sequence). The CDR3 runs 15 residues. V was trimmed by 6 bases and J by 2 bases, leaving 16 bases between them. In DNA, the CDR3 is TGTGCCAGCAGAACGGACAAGGGTCGGAACTATGGCTACACCTTC. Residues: CASRTDKGRNYGYTF.

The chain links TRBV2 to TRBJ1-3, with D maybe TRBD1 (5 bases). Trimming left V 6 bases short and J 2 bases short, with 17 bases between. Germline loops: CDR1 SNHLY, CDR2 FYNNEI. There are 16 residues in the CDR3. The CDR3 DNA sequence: TGTGCCAGCAGCGCACGGACGGTGGGGGCTGGAAACACCATATATTTT. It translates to CASSARTVGAGNTIYF.

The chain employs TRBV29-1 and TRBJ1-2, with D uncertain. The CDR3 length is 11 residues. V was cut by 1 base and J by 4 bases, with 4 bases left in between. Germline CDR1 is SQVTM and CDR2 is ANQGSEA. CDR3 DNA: TGCAGCGTTGAAGGCACCTATGGCTACACCTTC. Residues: CSVEGTYGYTF.

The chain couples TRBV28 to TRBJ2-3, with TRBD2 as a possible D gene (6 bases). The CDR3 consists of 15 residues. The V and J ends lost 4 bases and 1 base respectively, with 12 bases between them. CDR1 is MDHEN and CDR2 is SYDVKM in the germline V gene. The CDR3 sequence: CASSSSGSGTDTQYF. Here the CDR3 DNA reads TGTGCCAGCAGTTCAAGCGGGTCCGGCACAGATACGCAGTATTTT.